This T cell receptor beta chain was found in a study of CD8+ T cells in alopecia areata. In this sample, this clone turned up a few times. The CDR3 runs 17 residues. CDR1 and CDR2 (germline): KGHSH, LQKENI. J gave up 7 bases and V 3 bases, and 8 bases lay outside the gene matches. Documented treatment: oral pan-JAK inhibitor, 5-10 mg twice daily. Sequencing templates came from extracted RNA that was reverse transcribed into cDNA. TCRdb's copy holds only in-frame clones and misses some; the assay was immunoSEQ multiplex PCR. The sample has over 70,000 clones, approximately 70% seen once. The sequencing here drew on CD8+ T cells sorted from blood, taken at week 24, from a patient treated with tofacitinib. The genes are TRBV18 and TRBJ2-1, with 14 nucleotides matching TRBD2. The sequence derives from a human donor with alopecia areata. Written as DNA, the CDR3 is TGTGCCAGCTCACCCGGGACTAGCGGGAGCCCTTGGAATGAGCAGTTCTTC. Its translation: CASSPGTSGSPWNEQFF.